This T cell receptor (beta chain) was captured in a study of CD8 T cells in ankylosing spondylitis. This clonotype has more than one count but fewer than ten. Its antigen is undetermined. Germline CDR1 is LNHDA and CDR2 is SQIVND (reference sequence). The V and J ends lost 6 bases and 4 bases, in that order; junction bases with no gene match: 0. This CDR3 has 12 residues. A quantitative 5'-RACE method, one with molecular barcodes, was used to make TCR beta libraries. TCRdb re-derived calls from the 5' RACE reads in MiXCR, one entry per CDR3 protein. The sample contains about 330,000 distinct CDR3 sequences, less than 10% of which appear only once. Findings and limits, study-wide: There was a TCR beta motif, made of several highly homologous variants, that appeared characteristic of ankylosing spondylitis blood. There were earlier reports of some motif variants in reactive arthritis synovial fluid and blood. Disease-linked clones bore a CD8+ phenotype, appearing relatively rarely in peripheral blood. As reported, disease-linked clones showed significant enrichment in matched ankylosing spondylitis synovial fluid.

The chain carries TRBV19 and TRBJ2-3; TRBD1 aligns across 8 bases. The TCR sequence derives from a male donor with ankylosing spondylitis. The sequenced sample was blood, either unsorted or a sorted T cell fraction (not recorded which). The CDR3 DNA reads TGTGCCAGTAGGGACAGGGCAGATACGCAGTATTTT. Translating it yields CASRDRADTQYF.